This T cell receptor beta chain is drawn from a study of identical twins. Whole-study results and caveats: Fewer insertions marked abundant cord blood beta clonotypes; young adult naive trended weakly, memory not at all.

This clonotype turned up a few times. Its antigen is as yet unknown. The CDR3 covers 14 residues. Germline V gene data show CDR1 as SGDLS and CDR2 as YYNGEE. V lost 3 bases and J lost 7, with 14 bases in between. Each donor was a healthy Caucasian. TCRdb analysed the 5' RACE reads with MiXCR anew, one entry per CDR3 protein. The repertoire includes roughly 190,000 distinct CDR3 sequences, 15% of them detected once, and 35% to 45% sits in the top ten. The same sample was also used in a study of T cells expressing NK-cell markers. This second study says: There were seven HCMV-seropositive donors and one seronegative donor among the eight sequenced.

Sequences were obtained from CD8+ T cells sorted from blood. The TCR originated in a woman in her late teens or twenties in good health. V and J are TRBV9 and TRBJ2-1; D gene unclear. The DNA for the CDR3 is TGTGCCAGCAGCGAGGACCCCGTGGGTAATGAGCAGTTCTTC. Its protein is CASSEDPVGNEQFF.